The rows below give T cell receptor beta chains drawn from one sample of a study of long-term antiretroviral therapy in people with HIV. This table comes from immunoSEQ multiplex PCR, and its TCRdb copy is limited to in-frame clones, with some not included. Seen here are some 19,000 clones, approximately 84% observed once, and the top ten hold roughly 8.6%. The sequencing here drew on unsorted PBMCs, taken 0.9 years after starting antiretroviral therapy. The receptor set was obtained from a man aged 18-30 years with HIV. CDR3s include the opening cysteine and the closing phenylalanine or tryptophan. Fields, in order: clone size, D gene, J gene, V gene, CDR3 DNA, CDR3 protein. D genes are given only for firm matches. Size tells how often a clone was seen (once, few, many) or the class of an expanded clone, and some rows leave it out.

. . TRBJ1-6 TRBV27 TGTGCCAGCAGTTCGCGCCGAGGAGAGGGGAGGTCACCCCTCCACTTT CASSSRRGEGRSPLHF
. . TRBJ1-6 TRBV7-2 TGTGCCAGCAGCTTATTTAGGACGGGCAGGGCTAATTCACCCCTCCACTTT CASSLFRTGRANSPLHF
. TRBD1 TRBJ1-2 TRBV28 TGTGCCAGCATGGGACAGACGTCCGGCTACACCTTC CASMGQTSGYTF
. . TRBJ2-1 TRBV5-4 TGTGCCAGCAGCTCCTGGGGCAGGGGGGTCGATGAGCAGTTCTTC CASSSWGRGVDEQFF
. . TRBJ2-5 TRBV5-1 TGCGCCAGCAGCTCCACTAGAATTCGGCAAGAGACCCAGTACTTC CASSSTRIRQETQYF
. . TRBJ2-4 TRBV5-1 TGCGCCAGCAGCTTGCTGCCGGAGATACAGGGATCCACCAAAAACATTCAGTACTTC CASSLLPEIQGSTKNIQYF
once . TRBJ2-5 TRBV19 TGTGCCAGTAGTGCCCTGATGGGCCAAGAGACCCAGTACTTC CASSALMGQETQYF
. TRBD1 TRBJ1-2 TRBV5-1 TGCGCCAGCAGCACAGGGACAGGCTATGGCTACACCTTC CASSTGTGYGYTF
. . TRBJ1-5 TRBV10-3 TGTGCCATCAGTGAGAACAGCGATCAGCCCCAGCATTTT CAISENSDQPQHF
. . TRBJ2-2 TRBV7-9 TGTGCCAGCAGCTCTAGGGCCGGGGAGCTGTTTTTT CASSSRAGELFF
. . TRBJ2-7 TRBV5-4 TGTGCCAGCAGCTTGGAGGCTACCCCCTACGAGCAGTACTTC CASSLEATPYEQYF
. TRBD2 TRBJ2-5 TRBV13 TGTGCCAGCAGGGTGGAGCGGGAACAAGAGACCCAGTACTTC CASRVEREQETQYF
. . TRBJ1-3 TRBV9 TGTGCCAGCAGCACCCCCTCTGGAAACACCATATATTTT CASSTPSGNTIYF
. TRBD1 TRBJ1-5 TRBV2 TGTGCCAGCAGAGCAATAACCGGGACAGGGGTTGTCGGCAATCAGCCCCAGCATTTT CASRAITGTGVVGNQPQHF
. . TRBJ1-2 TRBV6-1 TGTGCCTGCGCTGCTGGGGAGGGTGGCTACACCTTC CACAAGEGGYTF
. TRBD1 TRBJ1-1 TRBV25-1 TGTGCCAGCAGCACCTCCGGGACAGGGCGAACTGAAGCTTTCTTT CASSTSGTGRTEAFF
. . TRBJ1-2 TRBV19 TGTGCCAGTAGTATTGATTACCCTAACTATGGCTACACCTTC CASSIDYPNYGYTF
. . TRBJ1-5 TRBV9 TGTGCCAGCAGCGTAGGGTACAGAAATCAGCCCCAGCATTTT CASSVGYRNQPQHF
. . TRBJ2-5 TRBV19 TGTGCCAGTAGTATAGTGGAAGGGGGGGAGACCCAGTACTTC CASSIVEGGETQYF
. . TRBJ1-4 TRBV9 TGTGCCAGCAGCGTAGGCACAGGGACTAATGAAAAACTGTTTTTT CASSVGTGTNEKLFF
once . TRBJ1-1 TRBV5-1 TGCGCCAGCAGCTTGGACTTGTCTGAAGCTTTCTTT CASSLDLSEAFF
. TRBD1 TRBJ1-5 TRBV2 TGTGCCAGCAGAACGGACAGGGGGCCAGGCAATCAGCCCCAGCATTTT CASRTDRGPGNQPQHF
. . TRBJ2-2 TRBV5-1 TGCGCCTCCCGGGACTTAAACACCGGGGAGCTGTTTTTT CASRDLNTGELFF
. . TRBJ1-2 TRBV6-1 TGTGCCAGCAGAGGGCCTTTTTCGACCTATGGCTACACCTTC CASRGPFSTYGYTF
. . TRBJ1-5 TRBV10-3 TGTGCCACCCAGGGTTCGGGGAGCAATCAGCCCCAGCATTTT CATQGSGSNQPQHF
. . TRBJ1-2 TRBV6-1 TGTGCCAGCAGCCCGAGAAGGGGGTATGGCTACACCTTC CASSPRRGYGYTF
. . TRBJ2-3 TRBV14 TGTGCCAGCAGCCAAGACAGGCGGTCTTACCCCACAGATACGCAGTATTTT CASSQDRRSYPTDTQYF
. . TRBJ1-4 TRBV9 TGTGCCAGCAGCGGGGGGGTCGGACAGACAAATGAAAAACTGTTTTTT CASSGGVGQTNEKLFF
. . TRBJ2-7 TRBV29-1 TGCAGCGTTGGTTCCTTCTCCTACGAGCAGTACTTC CSVGSFSYEQYF
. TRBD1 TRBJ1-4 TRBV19 TGTGCCAGTAGTCCCCGAGCGGACAGGGAGCGTGAAAAACTGTTTTTT CASSPRADREREKLFF
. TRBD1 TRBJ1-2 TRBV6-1 TGTGCCAGCAGTGCTAGACAGGGGAGCGGCTATGGCTACACCTTC CASSARQGSGYGYTF
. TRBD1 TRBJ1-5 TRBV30 TGTGCCTGGAGCCTAGGACAGGTGGCTGGACGGCCCCAGCATTTT CAWSLGQVAGRPQHF
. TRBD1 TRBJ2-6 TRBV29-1 TGCAGCGTTGAAATTAGGACAGGTTCTGGGGCCAACGTCCTGACTTTC CSVEIRTGSGANVLTF
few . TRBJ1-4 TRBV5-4 TGTGCCAGCAGCCTCCCTAATGAAAAACTGTTTTTT CASSLPNEKLFF
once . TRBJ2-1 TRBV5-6 TGTGCCAGCAGCTACCCGGGACACCCCTACAATGAGCAGTTCTTC CASSYPGHPYNEQFF
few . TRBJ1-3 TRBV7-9 TGTGCCCTCGGACTCTCTGGAAACACCATATATTTT CALGLSGNTIYF
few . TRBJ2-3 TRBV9 TGTGCCAGCAGCGTAGCGTATAGGGGGGATACGCAGTATTTT CASSVAYRGDTQYF
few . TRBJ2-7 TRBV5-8 TGTGCCAGCAGCTTGGGTGGGCGGGTCTACGAGCAGTACTTC CASSLGGRVYEQYF
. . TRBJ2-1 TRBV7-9 TGTGCCAGCAGCTTAGAGGGGGGTTACAATGAGCAGTTCTTC CASSLEGGYNEQFF
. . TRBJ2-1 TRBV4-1 TGCGCCAGCAGCCAAGGGACACAGGGATATGGTGAGCAGTTCTTC CASSQGTQGYGEQFF
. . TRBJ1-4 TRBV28 TGTGCCAGCAGTGGGGGGCAGATAGGTTGGAAAAAACTGTTTTTT CASSGGQIGWKKLFF
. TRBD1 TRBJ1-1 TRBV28 TGTGCCAGTTCGGACAGGGGGACTTTCTTT CASSDRGTFF
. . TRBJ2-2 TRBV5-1 TGCGCCAGCAGCTTTGGGTATTCGAACACCGGGGAGCTGTTTTTT CASSFGYSNTGELFF
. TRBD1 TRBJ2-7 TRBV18 TGTGCCAGCTCACCACCTAGGGACAGGGTGGGGTACGAGCAGTACTTC CASSPPRDRVGYEQYF
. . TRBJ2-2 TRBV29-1 TGCAGCGTAAATCGGCAGGGCATGAACACCGGGGAGCTGTTTTTT CSVNRQGMNTGELFF
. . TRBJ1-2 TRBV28 TGTGCCAGCGGGGTCTATCTGGGGAACTATGGCTACACCTTC CASGVYLGNYGYTF
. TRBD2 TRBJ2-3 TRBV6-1 TGTGCCAGCAGTGAAGTTGGTAGCGGGGACACAGATACGCAGTATTTT CASSEVGSGDTDTQYF
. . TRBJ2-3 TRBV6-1 TGTGCCAGCAGTGAAGCTAAAGGGGCCAACACAGATACGCAGTATTTT CASSEAKGANTDTQYF
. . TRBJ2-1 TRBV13 TGTGCCAGCAGCTTCCGGGCGTTGGCAGCCTACAATGAGCAGTTCTTC CASSFRALAAYNEQFF
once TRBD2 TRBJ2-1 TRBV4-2 TGTGCCAGCGGCCCCGGCGGGGGATCCTACAATGAGCAGTTCTTC CASGPGGGSYNEQFF
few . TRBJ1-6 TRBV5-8 TGTGCCAGCAGCTTTGAAGTCGGTTGGGCACCCCTCCACTTT CASSFEVGWAPLHF
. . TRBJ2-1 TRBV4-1 TGCGCCAGCAGCCAAGAAGCCACAGAAATGGATAAGTACAATGAGCAGTTCTTC CASSQEATEMDKYNEQFF
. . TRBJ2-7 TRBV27 TGTGCCAGCAGTACAGACAGGAACTACGAGCAGTACTTC CASSTDRNYEQYF
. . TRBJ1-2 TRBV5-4 TGTGCCAGCAGCTTGGGAGCGGCCGCCGCCTATGGCTACACCTTC CASSLGAAAAYGYTF
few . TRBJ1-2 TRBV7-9 TGTGCCAGCAGCCCGATCTCGGACTATGGCTACACCTTC CASSPISDYGYTF
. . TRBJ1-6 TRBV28 TGTGCCAGCAGTTTTGACCCACGGACAGATAATTCACCCCTCCACTTT CASSFDPRTDNSPLHF
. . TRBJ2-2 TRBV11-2 TGTGCCAGCAGCTTTAGGCCCGACACCGGGGAGCTGTTTTTT CASSFRPDTGELFF
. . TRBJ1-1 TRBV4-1 TGCGCCAGCAGTCAAGATCGGAGCCCTATGAACACTGAAGCTTTCTTT CASSQDRSPMNTEAFF